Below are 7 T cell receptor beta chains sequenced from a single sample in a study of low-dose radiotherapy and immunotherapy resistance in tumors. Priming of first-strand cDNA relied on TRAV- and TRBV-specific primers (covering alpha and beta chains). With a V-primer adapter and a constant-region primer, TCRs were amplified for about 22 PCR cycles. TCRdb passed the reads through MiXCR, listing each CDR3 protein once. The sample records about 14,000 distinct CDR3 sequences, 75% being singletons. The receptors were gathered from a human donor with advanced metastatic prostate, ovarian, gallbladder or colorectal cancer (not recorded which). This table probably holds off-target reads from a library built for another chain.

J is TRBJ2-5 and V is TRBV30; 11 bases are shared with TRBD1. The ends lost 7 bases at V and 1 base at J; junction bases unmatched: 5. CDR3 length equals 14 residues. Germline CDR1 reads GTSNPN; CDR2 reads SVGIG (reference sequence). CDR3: CASSGTGGQETQYF. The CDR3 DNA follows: TGTGCCTCGTCCGGGACAGGGGGCCAAGAGACCCAGTACTTC.

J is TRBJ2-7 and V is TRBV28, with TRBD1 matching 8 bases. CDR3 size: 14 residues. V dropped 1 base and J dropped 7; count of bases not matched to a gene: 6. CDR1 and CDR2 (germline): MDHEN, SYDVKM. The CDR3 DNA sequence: TGTGCCAGCAGTTTATACCAGGGGGCGAGTGAGCAGTACTTC. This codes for CASSLYQGASEQYF.

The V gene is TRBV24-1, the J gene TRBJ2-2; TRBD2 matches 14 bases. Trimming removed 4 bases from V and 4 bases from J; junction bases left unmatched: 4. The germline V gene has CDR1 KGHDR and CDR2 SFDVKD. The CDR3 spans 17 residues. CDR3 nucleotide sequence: TGTGCCACCAGTGACCCCGGGACTAGCGGGGGCACCGGGGAGCTGTTTTTT. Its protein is CATSDPGTSGGTGELFF.

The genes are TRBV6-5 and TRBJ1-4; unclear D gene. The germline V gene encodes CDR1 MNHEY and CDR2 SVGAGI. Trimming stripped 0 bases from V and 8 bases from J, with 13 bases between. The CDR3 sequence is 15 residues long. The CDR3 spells CASSYSIRHPEKLFF. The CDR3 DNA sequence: TGTGCCAGCAGTTACTCGATTCGGCACCCCGAAAAACTGTTTTTT.

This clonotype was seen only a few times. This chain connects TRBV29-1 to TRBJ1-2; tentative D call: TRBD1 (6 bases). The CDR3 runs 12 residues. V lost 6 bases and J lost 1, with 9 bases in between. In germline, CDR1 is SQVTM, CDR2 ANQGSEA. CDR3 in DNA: TGCAGCGTGAAGGGGGGTAACTATGGCTACACCTTC. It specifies CSVKGGNYGYTF.

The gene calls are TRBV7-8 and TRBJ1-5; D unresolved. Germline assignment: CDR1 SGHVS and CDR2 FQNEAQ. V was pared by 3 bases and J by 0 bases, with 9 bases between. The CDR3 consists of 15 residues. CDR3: CASSFGRDSNQPQHF. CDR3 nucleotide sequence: TGTGCCAGCAGCTTCGGACGGGATAGCAATCAGCCCCAGCATTTT. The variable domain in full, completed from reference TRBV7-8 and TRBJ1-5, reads GAGVSQSPRYKVAKRGQDVALRCDPISGHVSLFWYQQALGQGPEFLTYFQNEAQLDKSGLPSDRFFAERPEGSVSTLKIQRTQQEDSAVYLCASSFGRDSNQPQHFGDGTRLSIL.

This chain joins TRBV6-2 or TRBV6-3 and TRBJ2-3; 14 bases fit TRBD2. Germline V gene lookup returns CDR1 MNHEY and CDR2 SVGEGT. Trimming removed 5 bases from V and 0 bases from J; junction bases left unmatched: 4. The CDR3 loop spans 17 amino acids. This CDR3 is CASSRTSGGSSTDTQYF. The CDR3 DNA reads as TGTGCCAGCAGTCGGACTAGCGGGGGGTCTAGCACAGATACGCAGTATTTT.